The rows below give T cell receptor beta chains drawn from one sample of a study of PD-1 blockade in classical Hodgkin lymphoma. Method: immunoSEQ multiplex PCR; TCRdb's copy keeps in-frame clones and lacks some. The sample has 100,000 or so clones; about 92% are singletons. Specimen: peripheral blood mononuclear cells (PBMCs), collected before the fourth cycle of nivolumab. These receptor sequences come from a human donor with classical Hodgkin lymphoma. Each CDR3 is given without its conserved first and last residue. Fields, in order: J gene, V gene, CDR3 protein.

j_gene: TRBJ2-7
v_gene: TRBV9
CDR3aa: ASSVAGTYEQY

j_gene: TRBJ2-1
v_gene: TRBV19
CDR3aa: ASSIPTSGTYNEQF

j_gene: TRBJ2-6
v_gene: TRBV10-3
CDR3aa: AISAFLGDRGNSGANVLT

j_gene: TRBJ1-2
v_gene: TRBV27
CDR3aa: ASSPGSNYGYT

j_gene: TRBJ2-2
v_gene: TRBV9
CDR3aa: ASSGPLAGELF

j_gene: TRBJ1-2
v_gene: TRBV2
CDR3aa: ASRPGANYGYT

j_gene: TRBJ2-5
v_gene: TRBV7-9
CDR3aa: ASSGWAPTQGGQY

j_gene: TRBJ2-3
v_gene: TRBV9
CDR3aa: ASSVARSTSTDTQY

j_gene: TRBJ2-1
v_gene: TRBV11-2
CDR3aa: ASSLGQGASYNEQF

j_gene: TRBJ2-2
v_gene: TRBV11-2
CDR3aa: ASSRRTGLAANTGELF

j_gene: TRBJ1-5
v_gene: TRBV2
CDR3aa: ASREDRGVNQPQH

j_gene: TRBJ2-7
v_gene: TRBV7-9
CDR3aa: ASSPRIGQGNYEQY

j_gene: TRBJ2-3
v_gene: TRBV19
CDR3aa: ASSTRSLAGPSTDTQY

j_gene: TRBJ1-4
v_gene: TRBV28
CDR3aa: ASRVQGGGKLF

j_gene: TRBJ1-1
v_gene: TRBV14
CDR3aa: ASSQRQGRTEAF

j_gene: TRBJ1-2
v_gene: TRBV30
CDR3aa: AWREGYGYT

j_gene: TRBJ1-3
v_gene: TRBV11-2
CDR3aa: ASSPPGAGVGGNTIY

j_gene: TRBJ1-2
v_gene: TRBV5-1
CDR3aa: ASSVEHRDFYGYT

j_gene: TRBJ2-7
v_gene: TRBV6-6
CDR3aa: ASTPRDRGYEQY

j_gene: TRBJ2-3
v_gene: TRBV2
CDR3aa: ASSDLLAGIDTQY

j_gene: TRBJ1-5
v_gene: TRBV30
CDR3aa: AWSEEPYNQPQH

j_gene: TRBJ1-1
v_gene: TRBV18
CDR3aa: ASSPRLGRERSNTEAF